These 27 T cell receptor beta chains share one sample of origin, sequenced in a study of blood T cell repertoires in COVID-19. Profiled with immunoSEQ multiplex PCR; TCRdb holds only in-frame clones, not every one. The table lists roughly 99,000 clones, about 87% of them singletons, with 6.8% in the top ten. Sample: peripheral blood. The receptors were sampled from a man aged 50-60 years with active or convalescent COVID-19.

The rearrangement uses TRBV21-1 and TRBJ1-2. TRBV21-1 is an annotated pseudogene. This CDR3 comprises 17 residues. CDR3 sequence (DNA): TGTGCCAGCAGCAAAAAGTTGGTGAGGGTGCCTAACTATGGCTACACCTTC. It codes for CASSKKLVRVPNYGYTF.

V and J are TRBV28 and TRBJ1-1; D not resolved. The germline CDR1 and CDR2 sequences are MDHEN and SYDVKM. The CDR3 totals 14 residues. V lost 4 bases to trimming and J lost 1 base, with 10 bases between them. CDR3 residues: CASSSLPRNTEAFF. The CDR3 DNA reads as TGTGCCAGCAGTTCACTCCCAAGGAACACTGAAGCTTTCTTT.

This chain uses TRBV2 with TRBJ2-7, with TRBD2 identical over 9 bases. This CDR3 contains 14 residues. Germline CDR1 SNHLY, CDR2 FYNNEI. J lost 4 bases, V lost 3 bases, and 4 bases had no gene match. In nucleotides, the CDR3 is TGTGCCAGCAGTGAGGGGCTAGCGGGGTACGAGCAGTACTTC. Its protein is CASSEGLAGYEQYF.

This clone showed up just a few times. J is TRBJ1-4 and V is TRBV13; D unresolved. The germline V gene encodes CDR1 PRHDT and CDR2 FYEKMQ (reference sequence). The CDR3 loop spans 14 amino acids. V lost 6 bases and J 6 bases, leaving 14 bases between the germline ends. CDR3 nucleotides: TGTGCCAGCAGTCTTACGGGGTTTGATGAAAAACTGTTTTTT. It yields the protein CASSLTGFDEKLFF.

The chain carries TRBV5-1 and TRBJ2-5, with D perhaps TRBD1 (6 bases). There are 14 residues in the CDR3. Looked up from germline, CDR1 is SGHRS and CDR2 is YFSETQ. V lost 0 bases to trimming and J lost 2 bases, with 8 bases between them. The CDR3 protein is CASSLEQGQETQYF. Here the CDR3 DNA reads TGCGCCAGCAGCTTGGAACAGGGACAAGAGACCCAGTACTTC.

This chain links TRBV6-5 with TRBJ1-5; no reliable D call. The CDR3 runs to 14 residues. The V gene lost 5 bases and the J gene lost 5 bases, with 13 bases spanning the gap. Germline CDR1 MNHEY, CDR2 SVGAGI. The CDR3 DNA sequence: TGTGCCAGCAGTCAAACGAACATGGATCAGCCCCAGCATTTT. Its translation is CASSQTNMDQPQHF.

J is TRBJ2-5 and V is TRBV11-3, with D possibly matching TRBD2 (7 bases). Per germline, CDR1 SGHNT and CDR2 YENEEA. This CDR3 spans 15 amino acids. V was pared by 2 bases and J by 5 bases, with 15 bases between. CDR3 in amino acids: CASSLRTAGRETQYF. CDR3 nucleotide sequence: TGTGCCAGCAGCTTAAGGACAGCGGGAAGGGAGACCCAGTACTTC. Combining the CDR3 with reference TRBV11-3 and TRBJ2-5 gives the whole variable domain EAGVVQSPRYKIIEKKQPVAFWCNPISGHNTLYWYLQNLGQGPELLIRYENEEAVDDSQLPKDRFSAERLKGVDSTLKIQPAELGDSAVYLCASSLRTAGRETQYFGPGTRLLVL.

The chain couples TRBV19 to TRBJ1-5; D ambiguous. Germline V gives CDR1 LNHDA, CDR2 SQIVND (reference sequence). The CDR3 covers 13 residues. Trimming removed 5 bases from V and 5 bases from J, with 10 bases in between. Here the CDR3 reads CASSSMAHQPQHF. DNA of the CDR3: TGTGCCAGTAGTTCGATGGCCCATCAGCCCCAGCATTTT.

The chain carries TRBV5-1 and TRBJ1-6; D is uncertain. The CDR3 has 15 residues. Germline lookup yields CDR1 SGHRS and CDR2 YFSETQ. The germline V and J ends were trimmed by 1 base and 10 bases, with 15 bases remaining between them. The CDR3 DNA sequence: TGCGCCAGCAGCTTGTCACCCGGACGGGAATCACCCCTCCACTTT. This codes for CASSLSPGRESPLHF.

This rearrangement joins TRBV7-2 to TRBJ2-5, with D possibly being TRBD2 (6 bases). The CDR3 extends over 14 amino acids. Germline V gene sequence: CDR1 SGHTA, CDR2 FQGNSA. V was trimmed by 5 bases and J by 5 bases, leaving 15 bases between them. CDR3 sequence: CASSPRLVLETQYF. The CDR3, as DNA: TGTGCCAGCAGCCCCCGACTAGTCCTTGAGACCCAGTACTTC.

The rearrangement joins TRBV7-2 to TRBJ2-7; D perhaps matches TRBD2 (6 bases). There are 16 residues in the CDR3. Germline V CDR1 and CDR2: SGHTA, FQGNSA. The germline V and J ends were trimmed by 5 bases and 2 bases, with 19 bases remaining between them. The CDR3 protein is CASSKGLGTPTYEQYF. The CDR3 nucleotides are TGTGCCAGCAGCAAGGGCTTGGGGACTCCTACCTACGAGCAGTACTTC.

The rearrangement links TRBV3-1 (or the pseudogene TRBV3-2) to TRBJ2-7, with TRBD1 matching over 10 bases. The ends lost 4 bases at V and 4 bases at J; junction bases unmatched: 7. CDR3 length: 15 residues. Germline V lookup: CDR1 LGHDT, CDR2 YNNKEL (reference sequence). CDR3 region: CASSRPGQGMYEQYF. CDR3 coding DNA: TGTGCCAGCAGCCGACCGGGACAGGGGATGTACGAGCAGTACTTC.

This rearrangement joins TRBV19 to TRBJ1-4, with D perhaps matching TRBD1 (6 bases). Germline CDR1 LNHDA, CDR2 SQIVND (reference sequence). V dropped 4 bases and J dropped 7 bases, with 13 bases sitting between them. The CDR3 has 14 residues. Here the CDR3 reads CASSTQGLSEKLFF. The CDR3 nucleotides are TGTGCCAGTAGTACACAGGGATTGAGTGAAAAACTGTTTTTT.

V usage is TRBV10-3 and J usage is TRBJ1-1; D gene uncertain. The ends were cut back, 8 bases at V and 1 base at J, with 8 bases in the middle. Germline values: CDR1 ENHRY, CDR2 SYGVKD. The CDR3 extends over 12 amino acids. The CDR3 reads CAIGARNTEAFF. For the CDR3, the DNA is TGTGCCATCGGAGCTCGGAACACTGAAGCTTTCTTT.

The chain employs TRBV30 and TRBJ2-6; TRBD1 aligns across 8 bases. The CDR3 totals 17 residues. J gave up 0 bases and V 4 bases, and 8 bases lay outside the gene matches. The germline gives CDR1 GTSNPN, CDR2 SVGIG (reference sequence). Here the CDR3 reads CAWISGTGLSGANVLTF. CDR3 nucleotide sequence: TGTGCCTGGATCTCCGGGACAGGCCTCTCTGGGGCCAACGTCCTGACTTTC.

The rearrangement links TRBV12-2 to TRBJ2-1; TRBD1 was called by the table and not checked on the DNA. TRBV12-2 is a documented pseudogene. The CDR3 length is 20 residues. The CDR3 nucleotides read TGTGCAAGTCGCTTAGCGGGACAGGGATATAGCGGGCGAACCTACAATGAGCAGTTCTTC. It translates to CASRLAGQGYSGRTYNEQFF.

The chain uses TRBV5-1 and TRBJ2-1; TRBD1 matches at 9 bases. CDR1 and CDR2 (germline): SGHRS, YFSETQ. V shed 0 bases and J 4 bases; nucleotides not matched to a gene: 2. This CDR3 has 15 amino acids. The CDR3 is CASSLETGGYNEQFF. CDR3 nucleotide sequence: TGCGCCAGCAGCTTGGAGACAGGGGGTTACAATGAGCAGTTCTTC. Full variable domain (rest looked up from reference TRBV5-1 and TRBJ2-1): KAGVTQTPRYLIKTRGQQVTLSCSPISGHRSVSWYQQTPGQGLQFLFEYFSETQRNKGNFPGRFSGRQFSNSRSEMNVSTLELGDSALYLCASSLETGGYNEQFFGPGTRLTVL.

This clone has a single count. V is TRBV15 and J is TRBJ2-5; no definite D call. The ends were cut back, 5 bases at V and 5 bases at J, with 15 bases in the middle. This CDR3 is 14 amino acids long. Germline loops: CDR1 LNHNV, CDR2 YYDKDF (reference sequence). In DNA form, the CDR3 reads TGTGCCACCAGCGGGCAGGAACCCTGGGAGACCCAGTACTTC. This translates into CATSGQEPWETQYF.

CDR3 bases: TGTGCCAGCAGTTTATCGGCGGGGGGAGGGACCCAGTACTTC. The encoded protein is CASSLSAGGGTQYF. J is TRBJ2-5 and V is TRBV28; 8 positions match TRBD2. Germline V CDR1 and CDR2: MDHEN, SYDVKM. V dropped 1 base and J dropped 7; count of bases not matched to a gene: 5. The CDR3 covers 14 residues. Full variable domain (rest looked up from reference TRBV28 and TRBJ2-5): DVKVTQSSRYLVKRTGEKVFLECVQDMDHENMFWYRQDPGLGLRLIYFSYDVKMKEKGDIPEGYSVSREKKERFSLILESASTNQTSMYLCASSLSAGGGTQYFGPGTRLLVL.

The chain employs TRBV10-3 and TRBJ1-2; TRBD1 matches 7 bases. The germline V gene encodes CDR1 ENHRY and CDR2 SYGVKD. This CDR3 region has 13 residues. The V segment lost 6 bases and the J segment 2 bases; nucleotides outside the gene matches: 3. DNA for the CDR3: TGTGCCATCAGGGTGACAGGGAACTATGGCTACACCTTC. This encodes CAIRVTGNYGYTF.

The chain is built from TRBV9 and TRBJ1-1; D perhaps matches TRBD1 (6 bases). Germline CDR1 SGDLS, CDR2 YYNGEE. Deletions cut 10 bases from V and 1 base from J, with 14 bases between. This CDR3 has 13 residues. CDR3 bases: TGTGCCCGGGGGGCGAACAGGAACACTGAAGCTTTCTTT. Protein: CARGANRNTEAFF.

The rearrangement links TRBV30 to TRBJ1-1; TRBD1 matches 7 bases. V dropped 7 bases and J dropped 4; count of bases not matched to a gene: 6. The germline V gene has CDR1 GTSNPN and CDR2 SVGIG (reference sequence). CDR3 length equals 12 residues. The CDR3 region has the DNA TGTGCCTCGACAGGGCGGGCCACTGAAGCTTTCTTT. Residues: CASTGRATEAFF.

The chain links TRBV3-1 (or the pseudogene TRBV3-2) to TRBJ2-7; D gene ambiguous. CDR3 length equals 18 residues. The germline V and J ends were trimmed by 1 base and 4 bases, with 23 bases remaining between them. Germline V gives CDR1 LGHDT, CDR2 YNNKEL (reference sequence). DNA of the CDR3: TGTGCCAGCAGCCAAGGTCCTTCTGAAACTCCCAAAGCTTACGAGCAGTACTTC. Translated: CASSQGPSETPKAYEQYF.

This clone came up once. This sequence joins TRBV6-2 or TRBV6-3 and TRBJ2-5, with TRBD2 matching 7 bases. Looked up from germline, CDR1 is MNHEY and CDR2 is SVGEGT. The J segment lost 2 bases and the V segment lost 6 bases, leaving 24 bases of the junction unmatched. CDR3 length: 20 amino acids. The CDR3 protein is CASSLQRGGVSGSAQETQYF. The CDR3 coding sequence is TGTGCCAGCAGCCTCCAGAGGGGAGGGGTTAGCGGGTCCGCTCAAGAGACCCAGTACTTC.

The chain uses TRBV27 and TRBJ1-5, with D possibly matching TRBD1 (6 bases). This CDR3 contains 15 residues. Trimming pared 6 bases from V and 2 bases from J, leaving 14 bases between. The V gene's germline CDR1 is MNHEY and CDR2 SMNVEV (reference sequence). CDR3 amino acids: CASSRKWTGNQPQHF. As DNA, the CDR3 is TGTGCCAGCAGCCGTAAATGGACAGGCAATCAGCCCCAGCATTTT.

A few counts support this clone. The rearrangement links TRBV3-1 (or the pseudogene TRBV3-2) to TRBJ2-1; 10 bases fit TRBD1. Germline V lookup: CDR1 LGHDT, CDR2 YNNKEL (reference sequence). The CDR3 has 18 residues. Unmatched junction bases numbered 11, after V lost 0 bases and J lost 6 bases. The CDR3 sequence is CASSQDWGRDRGSNEQFF. DNA for the CDR3: TGTGCCAGCAGCCAAGATTGGGGCCGGGACAGGGGCAGCAATGAGCAGTTCTTC.

The V call is TRBV5-1, the J call TRBJ2-1, with D perhaps matching TRBD1 (5 bases). V lost 0 bases and J lost 8, with 18 bases in between. This CDR3 has 16 amino acids. Per the germline V gene, CDR1 is SGHRS and CDR2 is YFSETQ. The CDR3 reads CASSLASGRGNDEQFF. Written as DNA, the CDR3 is TGCGCCAGCAGCTTGGCGTCCGGTAGGGGTAACGATGAGCAGTTCTTC. Supplemented by reference TRBV5-1 and TRBJ2-1, the full variable domain reads KAGVTQTPRYLIKTRGQQVTLSCSPISGHRSVSWYQQTPGQGLQFLFEYFSETQRNKGNFPGRFSGRQFSNSRSEMNVSTLELGDSALYLCASSLASGRGNDEQFFGPGTRLTVL.